What follows is one T cell receptor (beta chain) and its context. This sample is drawn from a study of T cell changes during pregnancy in multiple sclerosis. The protocol was immunoSEQ multiplex PCR, while the TCRdb copy is restricted to in-frame clones and leaves out a portion. The top ten hold 3.5% of the sample, which has over 55,000 clones, roughly 92% seen once. Germline V gene lookup returns CDR1 SNHLY and CDR2 FYNNEI. V gave up 4 bases and J gave up 5 bases, with 17 bases separating them. CDR3 size: 15 residues. Specimen: CD8+ T cells from peripheral blood mononuclear cells, collected in the third trimester of pregnancy. J is TRBJ2-5 and V is TRBV2; TRBD1 might be the D (6 bases). The TCR originated in a female donor with multiple sclerosis, enrolled in a pregnancy study. Here the CDR3 reads CASSGWDNNVETQYF. CDR3 DNA sequence: TGTGCCAGCAGTGGGTGGGACAATAACGTGGAGACCCAGTACTTC.